The rows below give T cell receptor beta chains drawn from one sample of a study of blood T cells in healthy people across ages. One entry per CDR3 protein, called by TCRdb with MiXCR from the 5' RACE reads. The sample shows roughly 1,500,000 distinct CDR3 sequences, approximately 40% of them seen only once. The sequencing input was blood. The origin of the receptors is a woman between 18 and 30 years old in good health. Each CDR3 is given with its conserved first and last residue. The D gene is left open where the match is weak. Where a row states a size, it is once, few, many or the class of an expanded clone; other rows omit it.

v_gene	j_gene	d_gene	abundance	CDR3nt	CDR3aa
TRBV4-1	TRBJ2-3	TRBD1	few	TGCGCCAGCAGCCAAGAGGGGACAGGGGGCGTTACGCAGTATTTT	CASSQEGTGGVTQYF
TRBV4-2	TRBJ2-3	TRBD2	few	TGTGCCAGCAGACCAAGCAGCGGGGGCACAGATACGCAGTATTTT	CASRPSSGGTDTQYF
TRBV15	TRBJ2-3	NA	NA	TGTGCCACCAGCAGGTACAAATCCGACACAGATACGCAGTATTTT	CATSRYKSDTDTQYF
TRBV6-5	TRBJ2-5	NA	once	TGTGCCAGCAGTGAAGTCGGGCCTGGGAATGAGCAGTACTTC	CASSEVGPGNEQYF
TRBV18	TRBJ2-7	TRBD1	once	TGTGCCAGCTCACCTACCTCCAACGGGACAGGTACCTACGAGCAGTACTTC	CASSPTSNGTGTYEQYF
TRBV9	TRBJ2-3	TRBD2	few	TGTGCCAGCAGCGTAGAGGTCATGCGGGGGGGCACAACAGATACGCAGTATTTT	CASSVEVMRGGTTDTQYF
TRBV25-1	TRBJ2-5	TRBD2	NA	TGTGCCAGCAGTGACCCGGGGGGAAAGACCCAGTACTTC	CASSDPGGKTQYF
TRBV12-3/TRBV12-4	TRBJ2-7	TRBD1	few	TGTGCCAGCAGTTTACCGGACAGGGGCGAGCAGTACTTC	CASSLPDRGEQYF
TRBV7-8	TRBJ2-1	NA	NA	TGTGCCAGCAGCTTAGAACCACCTAGCTACTACAATGAGCAGTTCTTC	CASSLEPPSYYNEQFF
TRBV7-9	TRBJ2-5	NA	few	TGTGCCAGCAGCTTAGTGGACGTAGGAGAGACCCAGTACTTC	CASSLVDVGETQYF
TRBV21-1	TRBJ1-5	NA	few	TGTGCCAGCAGCACCCGGGACAGGGGGTTCTTTCAGCCCCAGCATTTT	CASSTRDRGFFQPQHF
TRBV6-1	TRBJ2-7	TRBD1	NA	TGTGCCAGCAGTGAAAGGGGGCCGACCTACGAGCAGTACTTC	CASSERGPTYEQYF
TRBV7-9	TRBJ2-1	TRBD1	NA	TGTGCCAGCAGCTTTTCCCCGGGACAGGGAAACAATGAGCAGTTCTTC	CASSFSPGQGNNEQFF
TRBV21-1	TRBJ2-7	NA	NA	TGTGCCAGCAGCAAAGTGGAGGGGGGCAGGGGGCTTGTCGAGCAGTACTTC	CASSKVEGGRGLVEQYF
TRBV20-1	TRBJ2-5	TRBD2	NA	TGCAGTGCTAGAAAGGGGGGAGCGGGAGGAGGAGAGACCCAGTACTTC	CSARKGGAGGGETQYF
TRBV12-3/TRBV12-4	TRBJ1-2	NA	few	TGTGCCAGTGTGGGCCTCAGACAGGATTCCTATGGCTACACCTTC	CASVGLRQDSYGYTF
TRBV7-9	TRBJ2-1	NA	NA	TGTGCCAGCAAGTCCATGTGGGACAATGAGCAGTTCTTC	CASKSMWDNEQFF
TRBV20-1	TRBJ2-7	NA	few	TGCAGTGCTAGAATTCATCTGGGTCAGGCAGTACACGAGCAGTACTTC	CSARIHLGQAVHEQYF
TRBV6-5	TRBJ1-4	TRBD1	few	TGTGCCAGCAGTTTCTCAGACAGGGTAGGGGAAAAACTGTTTTTT	CASSFSDRVGEKLFF
TRBV28	TRBJ2-3	TRBD1	few	TGTGCCAGCAGACCCGACAGGGGGCCCACAGATACGCAGTATTTT	CASRPDRGPTDTQYF
TRBV20-1	TRBJ2-1	NA	NA	TGCAGTGCTAGAGATCCAGCGGGCTCCTACAATGAGCAGTTCTTC	CSARDPAGSYNEQFF
TRBV7-2	TRBJ2-5	NA	NA	TGTGCCAGCAGCTTAGGGCCGCCCGTTCAAGAGACCCAGTACTTC	CASSLGPPVQETQYF
TRBV29-1	TRBJ2-7	TRBD2	NA	TGCAGCGTTCGAAGCGGGGTCCCGAACTCCGAGCAGTACTTC	CSVRSGVPNSEQYF
TRBV7-2	TRBJ2-7	TRBD1	NA	TGTGCCAGCACCTTGAGGGGACAGGTTAACTACGAGCAGTACTTC	CASTLRGQVNYEQYF
TRBV20-1	TRBJ2-1	TRBD2	few	TGCAGTGCCAGAAGTTTAGCGGGAGGCTTCTACAATGAGCAGTTCTTC	CSARSLAGGFYNEQFF
TRBV7-2	TRBJ2-4	NA	few	TGTGCCAGCAGCGGCCAGGGGTACCTAGCCAAAAACATTCAGTACTTC	CASSGQGYLAKNIQYF
TRBV14	TRBJ2-5	TRBD1	NA	TGTGCCAGCAGCCAAGACCTTACAGGGGTCCAAGAGACCCAGTACTTC	CASSQDLTGVQETQYF
TRBV10-2	TRBJ1-4	TRBD1	NA	TGCGCCAGCAGTGGGGGACAGCCCGGGCATGAAAAACTGTTTTTT	CASSGGQPGHEKLFF
TRBV20-1	TRBJ2-7	NA	NA	TGCAGTGCTAGGCGGGCCCCGACTACCCAGTCCTACGAGCAGTACTTC	CSARRAPTTQSYEQYF
TRBV7-2	TRBJ2-7	TRBD1	few	TGTGCCAGCAGGCTTGGGGGACAGGGGTCTTCCGAGCAGTACTTC	CASRLGGQGSSEQYF
TRBV7-9	TRBJ2-7	TRBD2	NA	TGTGCCAGCAGGCCCGAGGGACTAGCGGGATACAATGAGCAGTACTTC	CASRPEGLAGYNEQYF
TRBV3-1	TRBJ2-5	TRBD2	few	TGTGCCAGCAGCCAGGAGCGGGGCTACCAAGAGACCCAGTACTTC	CASSQERGYQETQYF
TRBV10-3	TRBJ2-7	TRBD2	NA	TGTGCCATCAAACCAAGCGGGACCACCCCATACGAGCAGTACTTC	CAIKPSGTTPYEQYF
TRBV3-1	TRBJ1-1	NA	NA	TGTGCCAGCAGCCAAGGGAGGAACAGACGAGAGAACACTGAAGCTTTCTTT	CASSQGRNRRENTEAFF
TRBV11-2	TRBJ2-2	NA	once	TGTGCCAGCAGCTTCAGTTACGGGGAGCTGTTTTTT	CASSFSYGELFF
TRBV3-1	TRBJ2-4	TRBD2	NA	TGTGCCAGCAGTCAAGGGCCTCGGCGGGGGTCGGAAAACATTCAGTACTTC	CASSQGPRRGSENIQYF
TRBV27	TRBJ1-2	TRBD1	few	TGTGCCAGCTCACCGCCAGGACAGGGACAAGGGGGCTACACCTTC	CASSPPGQGQGGYTF
TRBV10-3	TRBJ2-5	TRBD1	few	TGTGCCATCAGTACCGGGACAGGGGGAGAGACCCAGTACTTC	CAISTGTGGETQYF
TRBV3-1	TRBJ2-1	TRBD2	few	TGTGCCAGCAGCCCGACTAGCGGGGGGGCCGGGGAGCAGTTCTTC	CASSPTSGGAGEQFF
TRBV25-1	TRBJ1-2	TRBD1	NA	TGTGCCAGCACCTCGGACAGGGACTATGGCTACACCTTC	CASTSDRDYGYTF